This entry concerns a single T cell receptor beta chain. This clonotype was counted a single time. Its antigen is not yet known. Base qualities are not provided; no much larger clone lies one nucleotide away. There are 13 amino acids in the CDR3, from cysteine to phenylalanine inclusive. Of the read, only the CDR3 DNA is kept; its 39 bases are in frame from base 1. Based on the germline V gene, the CDR1 and CDR2 sequences are SGHTA and FQGTGA. Trimming takes 1 base from V and 2 bases from J, and the germline ends sit 5 bases apart. This entry is derived from a study of blood T cells in healthy people across ages (dated by TCRdb to about 2015). In terms of the full investigation: In model experiments, template switching captured about one uniquely barcoded TCR beta cDNA molecule for every two T cells. The donors were divided into four age groups: young (average about 15 years), middle-aged (over 35), aged (about 61) and long-lived (about 79). For two donors (one aged 18 to 29 and one aged 80 or older), the study analyzed two additional independent replicas of 1 million unique cDNA reads from the same blood draw. To avoid experimental bias, donors of different ages were distributed randomly across sequencing lanes. Age-related changes in TCR beta repertoire diversity were measured in the study by deep sequencing normalized with unique cDNA molecular identifiers. General findings and caveats noted by the study authors: A strong correlation was found between observed TCR beta diversity and the percentage of naive T cells measured by flow cytometry. Bulk unsorted PBMC profiling prevented conclusive comparison of naive and antigen-experienced compartments. The long-lived group showed more naive CD4+ T cells, fewer expanded clones and increased TCR diversity than the aged group, suggesting age selection. Estimates of total diversity from one million sequenced T cells were regarded as lower bounds and underestimates. As age increased, observed TCR beta diversity per million T cells dropped in a roughly linear way, and a significant reduction was already evident by age 40. Because the CMV infection status of the donors was unknown, age-related changes in expanded clonotypes may potentially have been confounded.

The method behind the library was 5' RACE. The listed sequencing device is Illumina HiSeq 2500. A second 7 to 11 cycle PCR used a sample-barcoded 5' primer and a J-beta primer mix. A template-switch 5' adaptor carrying 12 random nucleotides introduced a unique molecular identifier onto each TCR beta cDNA molecule. Each sample yielded at least 2.5 million CDR3-containing paired-end reads. First-strand cDNA synthesis was performed from all RNA using the Mint cDNA synthesis kit, with priming by a TRBC-specific oligonucleotide. All cDNA was treated with uracil-DNA glycosylase and then went through a first 18-cycle PCR with the universal primers M1SS and BC2_uni_R. In the paper's pipeline: Normalization of each sample was performed by random selection of 1 million high-quality reads, each carrying a distinct molecular identifier. Instead of being binned into consensus sequences, reads with shared molecular identifiers were discarded. MiTCR, run with a Q25 quality threshold and the strictest error-elimination algorithm, handled CDR3 identification, clonotype clustering and error correction. A nonparametric unseen species model with Euler transformation was used to estimate lower-bound total TCR beta diversity. The public sequencing data were trimmed at Q25 with fastp and processed into clonotypes with MiXCR by TCRdb, which kept only in-frame beta chains. Each CDR3 protein gets just one entry, which takes the most common genes and DNA from the rows behind it. The V and J calls were determined by TCRdb, not by the authors. Recorded for this sample are approximately 830,000 distinct CDR3 sequences; approximately 65% of them occurred a single time. 25% to 30% of the sample is in the top ten clones.

The roughly 42 donors, aged 6 to 90 years, were systemically healthy Caucasian individuals from Russia. Roughly 9.5 milliliters of peripheral blood were drawn from each donor into EDTA-treated Vacutainer tubes. Ficoll-Paque density-gradient centrifugation was used to isolate PBMCs, with at least 6.5 million obtained per sample. Total RNA was extracted from PBMCs with Trizol reagent, with at least 5 micrograms obtained per sample. For every donor, flow cytometry on a PBMC aliquot measured the percentage of naive CD45RAhigh/CD27high T cells. This clonotype originated in a young man in good health. Input material: blood. The chain is assembled from TRBV7-3 and TRBJ1-2, with the D gene not clear enough to name. The nucleotides are TGTGCCAGCAGCTTAAACGCAAACTATGGCTACACCTTC. The translation is CASSLNANYGYTF. Reference TRBV7-3 and TRBJ1-2 genes cover what lies past the CDR3, so the full variable domain is GAGVSQTPSNKVTEKGKYVELRCDPISGHTALYWYRQSLGQGPEFLIYFQGTGAADDSGLPNDRFFAVRPEGSVSTLKIQRTERGDSAVYLCASSLNANYGYTFGSGTRLTVV.